The sequence of this T cell receptor beta chain was determined in a study of control samples from healthy donors and cancer patients. Trimming took 5 bases from V and 0 from J, leaving 18 bases between them. The CDR3 runs 18 residues. The V gene's germline CDR1 is SGDLS and CDR2 YYNGEE. Sequenced by immunoSEQ multiplex PCR; TCRdb stores in-frame clones only, minus some. Here the sample spans over 100,000 clones, 80% to 95% being singletons. The chain carries TRBV9 and TRBJ2-6; tentative D call: TRBD1 (7 bases). Sequences were obtained from blood. This receptor was taken from a woman aged 45-60 years in good health. For the CDR3, the DNA is TGTGCCAGCAGTGCGGCGGGGACAGTCTCCTCTGGGGCCAACGTCCTGACTTTC. This encodes CASSAAGTVSSGANVLTF.